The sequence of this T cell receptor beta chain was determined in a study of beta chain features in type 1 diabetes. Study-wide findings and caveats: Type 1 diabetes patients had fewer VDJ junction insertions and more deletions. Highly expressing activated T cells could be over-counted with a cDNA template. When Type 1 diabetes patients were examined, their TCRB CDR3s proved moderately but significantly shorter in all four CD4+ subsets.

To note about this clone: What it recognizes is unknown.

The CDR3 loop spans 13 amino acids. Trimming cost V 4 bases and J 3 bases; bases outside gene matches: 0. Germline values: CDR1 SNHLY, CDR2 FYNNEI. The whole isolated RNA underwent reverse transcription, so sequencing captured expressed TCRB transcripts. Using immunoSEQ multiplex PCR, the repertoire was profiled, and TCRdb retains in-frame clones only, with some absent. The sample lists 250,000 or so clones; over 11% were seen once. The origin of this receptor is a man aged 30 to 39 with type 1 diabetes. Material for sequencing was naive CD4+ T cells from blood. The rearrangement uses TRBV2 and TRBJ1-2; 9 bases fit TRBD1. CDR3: CASSGTGDYGYTF. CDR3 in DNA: TGTGCCAGCAGTGGGACAGGGGACTATGGCTACACCTTC. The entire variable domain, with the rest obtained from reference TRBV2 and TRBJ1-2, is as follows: EPEVTQTPSHQVTQMGQEVILRCVPISNHLYFYWYRQILGQKVEFLVSFYNNEISEKSEIFDDQFSVERPDGSNFTLKIRSTKLEDSAMYFCASSGTGDYGYTFGSGTRLTVV.